Many counts were recorded for the clone carrying this T cell receptor beta chain. The CDR3 extends over 14 amino acids. The germline V gene encodes CDR1 SGHAT and CDR2 FQNNGV. Trimming pared 5 bases from V and 6 bases from J, leaving 17 bases between. These data originate in a study of Graves' ophthalmopathy and Graves' hyperthyroidism. TCR beta CDR3 regions were amplified from RNA transcripts. The library came from an HTBI-primed first-round RT-PCR and a second-round multiplex PCR. TCRdb re-called the multiplex PCR reads with MiXCR, one entry per CDR3 protein. Of under 350,000 distinct CDR3 sequences listed, roughly 15% were seen once; the top ten hold over 9%.

The receptor was isolated from an adult man with Graves' ophthalmopathy. This rearrangement joins TRBV11-2 to TRBJ2-7, with D perhaps matching TRBD1 (7 bases). Material: peripheral blood. CDR3 sequence reads: CASSAGQLSGEQYF. The CDR3 DNA follows: TGTGCCAGCAGCGCGGGACAGCTTAGTGGCGAGCAGTACTTC.